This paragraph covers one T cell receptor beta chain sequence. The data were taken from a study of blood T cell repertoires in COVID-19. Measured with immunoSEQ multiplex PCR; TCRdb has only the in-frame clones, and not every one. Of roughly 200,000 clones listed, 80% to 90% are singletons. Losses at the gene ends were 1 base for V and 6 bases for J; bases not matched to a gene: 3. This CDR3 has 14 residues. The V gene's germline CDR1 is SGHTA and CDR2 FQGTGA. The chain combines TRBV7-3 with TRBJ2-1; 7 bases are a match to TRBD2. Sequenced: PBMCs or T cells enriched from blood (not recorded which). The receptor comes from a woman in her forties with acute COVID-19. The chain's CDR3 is CASSLRREFNEQFF. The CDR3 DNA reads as TGTGCCAGCAGCTTAAGGCGGGAGTTCAATGAGCAGTTCTTC. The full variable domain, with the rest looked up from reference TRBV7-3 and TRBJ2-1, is GAGVSQTPSNKVTEKGKYVELRCDPISGHTALYWYRQSLGQGPEFLIYFQGTGAADDSGLPNDRFFAVRPEGSVSTLKIQRTERGDSAVYLCASSLRREFNEQFFGPGTRLTVL.